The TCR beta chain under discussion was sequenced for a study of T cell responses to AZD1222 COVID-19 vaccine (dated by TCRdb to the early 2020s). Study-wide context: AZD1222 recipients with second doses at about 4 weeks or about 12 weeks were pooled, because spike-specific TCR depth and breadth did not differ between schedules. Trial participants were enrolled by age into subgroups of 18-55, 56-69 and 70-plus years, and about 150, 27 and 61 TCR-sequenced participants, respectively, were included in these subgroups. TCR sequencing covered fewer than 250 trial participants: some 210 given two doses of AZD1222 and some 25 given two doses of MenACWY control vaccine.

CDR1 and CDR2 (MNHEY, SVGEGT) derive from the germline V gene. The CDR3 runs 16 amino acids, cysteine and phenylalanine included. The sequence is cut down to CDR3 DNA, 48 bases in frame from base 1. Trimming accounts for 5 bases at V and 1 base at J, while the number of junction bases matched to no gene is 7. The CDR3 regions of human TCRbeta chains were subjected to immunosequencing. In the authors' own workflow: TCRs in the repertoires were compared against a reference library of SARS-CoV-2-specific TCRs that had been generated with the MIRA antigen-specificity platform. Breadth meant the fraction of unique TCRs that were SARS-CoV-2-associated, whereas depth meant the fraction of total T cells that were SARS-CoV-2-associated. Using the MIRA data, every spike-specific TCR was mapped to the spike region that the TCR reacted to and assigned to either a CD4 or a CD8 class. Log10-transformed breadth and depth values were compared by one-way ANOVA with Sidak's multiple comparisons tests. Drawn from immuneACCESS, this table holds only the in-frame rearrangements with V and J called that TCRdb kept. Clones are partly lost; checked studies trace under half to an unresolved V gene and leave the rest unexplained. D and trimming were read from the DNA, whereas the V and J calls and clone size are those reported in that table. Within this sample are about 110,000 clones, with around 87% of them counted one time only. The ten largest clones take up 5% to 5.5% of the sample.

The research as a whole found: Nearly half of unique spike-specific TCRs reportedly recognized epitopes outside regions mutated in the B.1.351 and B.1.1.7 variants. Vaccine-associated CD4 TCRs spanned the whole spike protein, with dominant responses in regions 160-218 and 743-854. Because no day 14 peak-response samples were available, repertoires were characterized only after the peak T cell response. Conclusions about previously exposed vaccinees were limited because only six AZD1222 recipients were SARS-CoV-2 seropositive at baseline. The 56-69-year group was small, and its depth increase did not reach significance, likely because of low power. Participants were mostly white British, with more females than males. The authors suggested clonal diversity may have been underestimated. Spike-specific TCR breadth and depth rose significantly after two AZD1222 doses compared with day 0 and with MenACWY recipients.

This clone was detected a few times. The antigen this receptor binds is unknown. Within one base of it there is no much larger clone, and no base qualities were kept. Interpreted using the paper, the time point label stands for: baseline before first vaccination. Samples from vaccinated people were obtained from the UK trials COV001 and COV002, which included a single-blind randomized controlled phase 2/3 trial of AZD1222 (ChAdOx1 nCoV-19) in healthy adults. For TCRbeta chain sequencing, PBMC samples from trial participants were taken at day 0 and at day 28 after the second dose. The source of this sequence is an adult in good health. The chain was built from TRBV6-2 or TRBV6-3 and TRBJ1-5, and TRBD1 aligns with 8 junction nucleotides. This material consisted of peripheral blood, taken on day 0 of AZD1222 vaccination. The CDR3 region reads CASSRVQGGSNQPQHF. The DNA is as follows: TGTGCCAGCAGTCGAGTACAGGGGGGCAGCAATCAGCCCCAGCATTTT.